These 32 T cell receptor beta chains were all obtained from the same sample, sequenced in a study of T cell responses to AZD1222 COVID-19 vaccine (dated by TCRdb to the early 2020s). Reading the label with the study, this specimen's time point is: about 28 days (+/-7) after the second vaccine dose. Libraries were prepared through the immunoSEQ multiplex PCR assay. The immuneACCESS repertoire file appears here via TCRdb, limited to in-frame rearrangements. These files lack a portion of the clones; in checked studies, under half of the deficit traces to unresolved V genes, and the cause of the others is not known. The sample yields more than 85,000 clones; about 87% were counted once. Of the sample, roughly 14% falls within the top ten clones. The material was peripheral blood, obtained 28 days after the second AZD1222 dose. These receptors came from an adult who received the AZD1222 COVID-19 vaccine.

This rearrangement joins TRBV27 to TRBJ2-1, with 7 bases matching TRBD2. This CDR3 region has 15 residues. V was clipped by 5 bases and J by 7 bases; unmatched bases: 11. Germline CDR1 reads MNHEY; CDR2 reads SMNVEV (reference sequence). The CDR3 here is CASSLDQRGLNEQFF. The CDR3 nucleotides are TGTGCCAGCAGTCTAGACCAGCGGGGTCTTAATGAGCAGTTCTTC.

The CDR3, as DNA: TGTGCCAGCAGTGAGGACACCCACTATGGCTACACCTTC. Translated: CASSEDTHYGYTF. This chain joins TRBV6-1 and TRBJ1-2, with D tentatively TRBD1 (5 bases). This CDR3 region has 13 residues. CDR1 and CDR2 (germline): MNHNS, SASEGT. The germline V and J ends were trimmed by 3 bases and 3 bases, with 8 bases remaining between them.

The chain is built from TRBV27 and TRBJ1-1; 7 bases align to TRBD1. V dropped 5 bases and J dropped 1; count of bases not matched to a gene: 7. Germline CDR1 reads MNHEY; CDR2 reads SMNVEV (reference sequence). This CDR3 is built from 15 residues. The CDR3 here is CASSLTGVSNTEAFF. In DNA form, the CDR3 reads TGTGCCAGCAGTCTAACAGGGGTTTCGAACACTGAAGCTTTCTTT.

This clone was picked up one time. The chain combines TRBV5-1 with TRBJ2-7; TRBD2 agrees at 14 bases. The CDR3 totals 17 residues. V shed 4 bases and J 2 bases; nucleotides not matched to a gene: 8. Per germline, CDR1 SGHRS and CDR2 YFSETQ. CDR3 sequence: CASSLGLAGVSPYEQYF. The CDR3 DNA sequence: TGCGCCAGCAGCCTGGGACTAGCGGGAGTGAGCCCCTACGAGCAGTACTTC.

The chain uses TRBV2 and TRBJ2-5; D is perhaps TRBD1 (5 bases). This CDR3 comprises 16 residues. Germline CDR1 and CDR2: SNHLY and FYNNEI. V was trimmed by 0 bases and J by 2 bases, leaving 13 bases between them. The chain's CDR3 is CASSEALQGQQETQYF. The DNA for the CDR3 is TGTGCCAGCAGTGAAGCGCTTCAAGGACAACAAGAGACCCAGTACTTC. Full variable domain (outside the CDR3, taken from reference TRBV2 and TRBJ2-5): EPEVTQTPSHQVTQMGQEVILRCVPISNHLYFYWYRQILGQKVEFLVSFYNNEISEKSEIFDDQFSVERPDGSNFTLKIRSTKLEDSAMYFCASSEALQGQQETQYFGPGTRLLVL.

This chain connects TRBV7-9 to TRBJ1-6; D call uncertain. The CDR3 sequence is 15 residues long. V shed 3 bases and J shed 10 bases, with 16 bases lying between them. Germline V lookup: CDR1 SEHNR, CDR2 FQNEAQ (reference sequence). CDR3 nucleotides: TGTGCCAGCAGCTTGGTGTTCGGCTTAGACTCACCCCTCCACTTT. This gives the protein CASSLVFGLDSPLHF.

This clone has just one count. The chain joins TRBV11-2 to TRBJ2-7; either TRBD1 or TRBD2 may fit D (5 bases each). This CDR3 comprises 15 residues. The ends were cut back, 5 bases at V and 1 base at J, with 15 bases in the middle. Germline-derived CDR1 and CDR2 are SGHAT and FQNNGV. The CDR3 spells CASSRVGVASYEQYF. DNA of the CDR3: TGTGCCAGCAGCCGAGTGGGGGTAGCGTCCTACGAGCAGTACTTC.

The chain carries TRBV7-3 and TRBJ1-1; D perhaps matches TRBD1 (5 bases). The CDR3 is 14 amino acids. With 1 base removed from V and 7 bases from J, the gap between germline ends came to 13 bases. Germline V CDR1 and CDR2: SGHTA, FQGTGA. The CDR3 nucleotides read TGTGCCAGCAGCTTAAATGGGCAGGGAGATGAAGCTTTCTTT. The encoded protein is CASSLNGQGDEAFF. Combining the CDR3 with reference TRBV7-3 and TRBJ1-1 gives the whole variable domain GAGVSQTPSNKVTEKGKYVELRCDPISGHTALYWYRQSLGQGPEFLIYFQGTGAADDSGLPNDRFFAVRPEGSVSTLKIQRTERGDSAVYLCASSLNGQGDEAFFGQGTRLTVV.

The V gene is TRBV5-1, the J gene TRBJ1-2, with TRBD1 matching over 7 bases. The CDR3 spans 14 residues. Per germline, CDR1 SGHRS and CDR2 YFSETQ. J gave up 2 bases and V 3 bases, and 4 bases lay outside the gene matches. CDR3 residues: CASSSGTANYGYTF. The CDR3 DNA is TGCGCCAGCAGCTCCGGGACAGCAAACTATGGCTACACCTTC. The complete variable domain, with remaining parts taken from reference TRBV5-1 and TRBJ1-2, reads KAGVTQTPRYLIKTRGQQVTLSCSPISGHRSVSWYQQTPGQGLQFLFEYFSETQRNKGNFPGRFSGRQFSNSRSEMNVSTLELGDSALYLCASSSGTANYGYTFGSGTRLTVV.

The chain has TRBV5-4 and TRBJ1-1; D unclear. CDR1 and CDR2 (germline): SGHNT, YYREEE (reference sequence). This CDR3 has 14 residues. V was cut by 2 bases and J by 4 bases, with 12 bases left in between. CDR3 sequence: CASSFERRVTEAFF. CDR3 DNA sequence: TGTGCCAGCAGCTTCGAACGGCGGGTCACTGAAGCTTTCTTT.

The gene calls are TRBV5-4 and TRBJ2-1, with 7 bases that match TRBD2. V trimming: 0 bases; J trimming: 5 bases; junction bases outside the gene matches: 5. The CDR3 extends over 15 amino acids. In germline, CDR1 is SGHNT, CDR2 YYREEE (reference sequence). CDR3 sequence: CASSLGLAANNEQFF. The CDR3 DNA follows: TGTGCCAGCAGCTTGGGCCTAGCGGCGAACAATGAGCAGTTCTTC. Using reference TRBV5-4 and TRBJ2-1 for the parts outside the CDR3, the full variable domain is ETGVTQSPTHLIKTRGQQVTLRCSSQSGHNTVSWYQQALGQGPQFIFQYYREEENGRGNFPPRFSGLQFPNYSSELNVNALELDDSALYLCASSLGLAANNEQFFGPGTRLTVL.

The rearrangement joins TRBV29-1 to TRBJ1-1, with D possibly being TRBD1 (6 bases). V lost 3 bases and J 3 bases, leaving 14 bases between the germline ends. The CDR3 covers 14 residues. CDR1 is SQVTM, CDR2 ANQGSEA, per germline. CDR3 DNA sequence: TGCAGCGTTGATGGAATGGGGGGCGACACTGAAGCTTTCTTT. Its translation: CSVDGMGGDTEAFF. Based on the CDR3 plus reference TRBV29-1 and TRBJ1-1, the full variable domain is SAVISQKPSRDICQRGTSLTIQCQVDSQVTMMFWYRQQPGQSLTLIATANQGSEATYESGFVIDKFPISRPNLTFSTLTVSNMSPEDSSIYLCSVDGMGGDTEAFFGQGTRLTVV.

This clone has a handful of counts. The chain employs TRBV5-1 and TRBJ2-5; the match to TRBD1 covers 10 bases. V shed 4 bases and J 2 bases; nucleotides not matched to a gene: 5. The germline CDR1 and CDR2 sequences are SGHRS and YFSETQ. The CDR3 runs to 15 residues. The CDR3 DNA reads TGCGCCAGCAGCCGACAGGGACAGGGGCAAGAGACCCAGTACTTC. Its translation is CASSRQGQGQETQYF.

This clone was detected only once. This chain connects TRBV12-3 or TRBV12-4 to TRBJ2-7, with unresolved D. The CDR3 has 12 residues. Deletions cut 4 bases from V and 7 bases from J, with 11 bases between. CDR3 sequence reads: CASSSQIREQYF. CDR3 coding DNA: TGTGCCAGCAGTTCCCAAATCCGTGAGCAGTACTTC.

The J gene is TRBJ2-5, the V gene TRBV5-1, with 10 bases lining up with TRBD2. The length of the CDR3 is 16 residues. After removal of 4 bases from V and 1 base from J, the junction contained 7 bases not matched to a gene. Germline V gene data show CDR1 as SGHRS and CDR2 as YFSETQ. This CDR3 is CASSPGVAGGQETQYF. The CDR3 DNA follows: TGCGCCAGCAGCCCAGGGGTAGCGGGAGGCCAAGAGACCCAGTACTTC.

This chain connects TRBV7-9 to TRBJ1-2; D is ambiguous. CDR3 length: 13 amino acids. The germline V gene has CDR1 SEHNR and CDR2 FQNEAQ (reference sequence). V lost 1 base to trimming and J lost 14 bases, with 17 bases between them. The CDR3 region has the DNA TGTGCCAGCAGCTTAGAGGCCCAAACTTGGGCAACCTTC. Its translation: CASSLEAQTWATF.

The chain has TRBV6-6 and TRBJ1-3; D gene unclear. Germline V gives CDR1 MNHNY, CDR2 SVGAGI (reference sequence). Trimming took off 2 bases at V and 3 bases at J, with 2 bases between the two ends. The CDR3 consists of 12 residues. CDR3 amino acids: CASSYGGNTIYF. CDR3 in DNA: TGTGCCAGCAGTTACGGTGGAAACACCATATATTTT.

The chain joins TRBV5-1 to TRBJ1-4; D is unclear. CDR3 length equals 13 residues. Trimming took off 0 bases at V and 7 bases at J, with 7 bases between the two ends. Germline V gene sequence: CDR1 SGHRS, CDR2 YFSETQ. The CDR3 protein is CASSLEAGEKLFF. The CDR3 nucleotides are TGCGCCAGCAGCTTGGAAGCGGGTGAAAAACTGTTTTTT.

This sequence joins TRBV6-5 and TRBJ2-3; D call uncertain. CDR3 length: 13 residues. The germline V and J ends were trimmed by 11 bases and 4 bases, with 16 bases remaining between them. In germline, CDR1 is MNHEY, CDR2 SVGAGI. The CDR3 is CAASPSLADTQYF. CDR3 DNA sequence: TGTGCCGCCAGCCCCTCGCTTGCAGATACGCAGTATTTT.

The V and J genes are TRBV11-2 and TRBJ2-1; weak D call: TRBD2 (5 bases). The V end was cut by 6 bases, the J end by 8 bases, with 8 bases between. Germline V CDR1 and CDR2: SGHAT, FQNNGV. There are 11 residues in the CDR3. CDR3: CASSEGDEQFF. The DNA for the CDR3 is TGTGCCAGCAGTGAGGGCGATGAGCAGTTCTTC.

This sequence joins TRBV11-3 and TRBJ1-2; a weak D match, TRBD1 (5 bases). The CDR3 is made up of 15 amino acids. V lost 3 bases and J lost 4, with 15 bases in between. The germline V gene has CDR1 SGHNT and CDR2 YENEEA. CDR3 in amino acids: CASSLGTEPPYGYTF. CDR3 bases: TGTGCCAGCAGCTTGGGGACGGAACCGCCCTATGGCTACACCTTC.

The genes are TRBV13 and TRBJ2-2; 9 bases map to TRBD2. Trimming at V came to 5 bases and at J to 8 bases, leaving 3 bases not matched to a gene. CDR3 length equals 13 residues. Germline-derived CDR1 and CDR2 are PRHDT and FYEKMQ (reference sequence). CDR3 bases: TGTGCCAGCAGCCGGACTAGCGCGGGGGAGCTGTTTTTT. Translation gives CASSRTSAGELFF. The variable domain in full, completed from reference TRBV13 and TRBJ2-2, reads AAGVIQSPRHLIKEKRETATLKCYPIPRHDTVYWYQQGPGQDPQFLISFYEKMQSDKGSIPDRFSAQQFSDYHSELNMSSLELGDSALYFCASSRTSAGELFFGEGSRLTVL.

The CDR3: CASSRGLAGNWGETQYF. The CDR3 DNA reads as TGCGCCAGCAGCCGGGGTCTAGCGGGGAATTGGGGAGAGACCCAGTACTTC. The chain carries TRBV4-1 and TRBJ2-5; 9 bases fit TRBD2. The V and J ends lost 4 bases and 4 bases, in that order; junction bases with no gene match: 13. The V gene's germline CDR1 is MGHRA and CDR2 YSYEKL. This CDR3 comprises 17 residues.

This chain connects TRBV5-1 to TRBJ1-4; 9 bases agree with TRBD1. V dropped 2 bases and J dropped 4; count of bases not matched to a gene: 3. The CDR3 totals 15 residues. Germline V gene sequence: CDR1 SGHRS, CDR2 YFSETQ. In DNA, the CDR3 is TGCGCCAGCAGCTTTACAGGGGGCAATAATGAAAAACTGTTTTTT. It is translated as CASSFTGGNNEKLFF.

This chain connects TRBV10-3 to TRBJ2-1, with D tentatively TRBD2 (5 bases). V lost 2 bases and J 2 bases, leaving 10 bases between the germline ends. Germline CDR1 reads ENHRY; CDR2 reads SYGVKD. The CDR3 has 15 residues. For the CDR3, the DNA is TGTGCCATCAGTGAGGGTCGAGGGCCCTACAATGAGCAGTTCTTC. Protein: CAISEGRGPYNEQFF.

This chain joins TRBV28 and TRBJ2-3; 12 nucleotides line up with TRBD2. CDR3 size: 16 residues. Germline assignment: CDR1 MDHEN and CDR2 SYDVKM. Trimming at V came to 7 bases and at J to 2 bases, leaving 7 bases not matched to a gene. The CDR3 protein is CASILTSGSFTDTQYF. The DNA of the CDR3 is TGTGCCAGCATTCTGACTAGCGGGAGCTTCACAGATACGCAGTATTTT.

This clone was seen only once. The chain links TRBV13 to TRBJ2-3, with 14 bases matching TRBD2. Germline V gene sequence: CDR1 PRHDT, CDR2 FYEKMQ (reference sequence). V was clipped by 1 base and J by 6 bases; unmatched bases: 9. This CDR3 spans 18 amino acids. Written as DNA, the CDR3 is TGTGCCAGCAGCTTAGTCCAGGGACTAGCGGGAGAAGGGGATACGCAGTATTTT. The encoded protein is CASSLVQGLAGEGDTQYF.

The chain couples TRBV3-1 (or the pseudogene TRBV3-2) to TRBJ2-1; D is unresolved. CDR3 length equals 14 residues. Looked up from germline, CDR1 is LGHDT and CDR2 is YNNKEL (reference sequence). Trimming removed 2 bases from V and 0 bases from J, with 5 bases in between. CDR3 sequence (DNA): TGTGCCAGCAGCCAATCCGTCTCCTACAATGAGCAGTTCTTC. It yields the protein CASSQSVSYNEQFF.

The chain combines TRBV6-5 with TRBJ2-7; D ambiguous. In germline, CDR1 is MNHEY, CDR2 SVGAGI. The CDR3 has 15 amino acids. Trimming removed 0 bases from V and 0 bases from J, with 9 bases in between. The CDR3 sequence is CASSYSGSGSYEQYF. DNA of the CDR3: TGTGCCAGCAGTTACTCCGGGTCCGGCTCCTACGAGCAGTACTTC.

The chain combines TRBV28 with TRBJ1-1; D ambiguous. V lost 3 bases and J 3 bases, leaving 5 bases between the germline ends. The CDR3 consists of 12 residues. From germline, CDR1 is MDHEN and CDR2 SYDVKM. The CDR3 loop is CASSLIHTEAFF. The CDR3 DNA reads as TGTGCCAGCAGTTTGATCCACACTGAAGCTTTCTTT.

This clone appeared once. CDR3 in amino acids: CASSRDRNQPQHF. The CDR3 coding sequence is TGTGCCAGTAGCCGCGATCGGAATCAGCCCCAGCATTTT. The rearrangement links TRBV19 to TRBJ1-5, with D unclear. V was cut by 6 bases and J by 4 bases, with 10 bases left in between. Per germline, CDR1 LNHDA and CDR2 SQIVND (reference sequence). The CDR3 runs to 13 residues. The variable domain in full, with the rest retrieved from reference TRBV19 and TRBJ1-5, is DGGITQSPKYLFRKEGQNVTLSCEQNLNHDAMYWYRQDPGQGLRLIYYSQIVNDFQKGDIAEGYSVSREKKESFPLTVTSAQKNPTAFYLCASSRDRNQPQHFGDGTRLSIL.

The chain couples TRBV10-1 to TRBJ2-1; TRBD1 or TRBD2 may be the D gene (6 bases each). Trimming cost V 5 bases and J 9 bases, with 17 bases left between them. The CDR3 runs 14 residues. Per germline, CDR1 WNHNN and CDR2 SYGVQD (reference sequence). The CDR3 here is CASSTGSGLGEQFF. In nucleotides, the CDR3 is TGCGCCAGCAGTACAGGGAGCGGGTTAGGTGAGCAGTTCTTC.